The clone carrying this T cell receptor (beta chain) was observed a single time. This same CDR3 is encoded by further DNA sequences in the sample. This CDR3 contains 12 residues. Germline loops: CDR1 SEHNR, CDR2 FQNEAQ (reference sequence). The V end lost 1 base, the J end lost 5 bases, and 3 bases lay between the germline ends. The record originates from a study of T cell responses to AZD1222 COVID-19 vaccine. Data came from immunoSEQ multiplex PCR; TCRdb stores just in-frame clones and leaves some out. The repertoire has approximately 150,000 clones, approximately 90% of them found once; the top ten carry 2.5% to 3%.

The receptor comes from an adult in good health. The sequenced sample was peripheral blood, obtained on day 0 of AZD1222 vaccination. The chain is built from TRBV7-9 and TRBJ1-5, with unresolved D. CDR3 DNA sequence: TGTGCCAGCAGCTTAGGTGATCAGCCCCAGCATTTT. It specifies CASSLGDQPQHF.